The 13 T cell receptor beta chains below come from one sample, sequenced in a study of CD8+ T cells in alopecia areata. Treatment indicated: oral pan-JAK inhibitor, 5-10 mg twice daily. Once RNA had been extracted, it was reverse transcribed into cDNA to act as the sequencing template. Clones were sequenced by immunoSEQ multiplex PCR, and TCRdb holds only the in-frame ones, with some missing. The table shows roughly 200,000 clones, with about three fifths occurring only once. The source was CD8+ T cells sorted from blood, collected at week 24, from a patient treated with tofacitinib. All receptors come from a human donor with alopecia areata.

This clone has at least ten counts. The chain recombines TRBV11-2 with TRBJ2-5, with D possibly TRBD1 on 7 matching bases. The CDR3 sequence is 13 residues long. V gave up 6 bases and J gave up 3 bases, with 11 bases separating them. Per the germline V gene, CDR1 is SGHAT and CDR2 is FQNNGV. In DNA, the CDR3 is TGTGCCAGCAGGGGCAGGGGGGAAGAGACCCAGTACTTC. It specifies CASRGRGEETQYF.

The sample holds a few counts of this clone. The genes are TRBV12-5 and TRBJ1-5; unclear D gene. The CDR3 totals 12 residues. V was clipped by 3 bases and J by 4 bases, with 4 bases between them. Germline CDR1 reads LGHNT; CDR2 reads FRNRAP. CDR3 coding DNA: TGTGCTAGTGGTTTCGGGAATCAGCCCCAGCATTTT. It translates to CASGFGNQPQHF.

This chain links TRBV29-1 with TRBJ1-2; D is ambiguous. V shed 1 base and J shed 0 bases, with 6 bases lying between them. The CDR3 covers 13 residues. Germline V gives CDR1 SQVTM, CDR2 ANQGSEA. The CDR3 is CSVEGGSNYGYTF. For the CDR3, the DNA is TGCAGCGTTGAAGGGGGATCTAACTATGGCTACACCTTC.

V gene TRBV7-4 combines with J gene TRBJ1-5, with TRBD1 matching 8 bases. The CDR3 totals 19 residues. With 5 bases clipped from V and 6 bases from J, the junction kept 21 bases outside the gene matches. Germline CDR1 is SGHVT and CDR2 is SQSDAQ. The CDR3 DNA follows: TGTGCCAGCAGCCCACAGCGGACAGGGTTTTATCGATGCGCTCAGCCCCAGCATTTT. The encoded protein is CASSPQRTGFYRCAQPQHF.

The chain joins TRBV7-9 to TRBJ2-4, with D maybe TRBD2 (5 bases). In germline, CDR1 is SEHNR, CDR2 FQNEAQ (reference sequence). CDR3 size: 15 residues. With 0 bases removed from V and 7 bases from J, the gap between germline ends came to 13 bases. The CDR3 loop reads CASSLASRGLNIQYF. For the CDR3, the DNA is TGTGCCAGCAGCTTAGCGAGTCGGGGTTTGAACATTCAGTACTTC.

The rearrangement uses TRBV6-5 and TRBJ2-5, with 12 bases lining up with TRBD2. The length of the CDR3 is 14 residues. The J segment lost 5 bases and the V segment lost 10 bases, leaving 8 bases of the junction unmatched. Per the germline V gene, CDR1 is MNHEY and CDR2 is SVGAGI. The CDR3 bases are TGTGCCACCCAGGGACTAGCGGGCCGGGAGACCCAGTACTTC. Encoded protein: CATQGLAGRETQYF.

The chain carries TRBV30 and TRBJ2-7; 8 bases are shared with TRBD1. The ends lost 5 bases at V and 2 bases at J; junction bases unmatched: 5. The V gene's germline CDR1 is GTSNPN and CDR2 SVGIG (reference sequence). This CDR3 comprises 13 residues. The DNA of the CDR3 is TGTGCCTGGGGAGGACAGGGAGCCTACGAGCAGTACTTC. As protein: CAWGGQGAYEQYF.

The chain employs TRBV27 and TRBJ2-1; D is possibly TRBD1 (6 bases). The V end was cut by 7 bases, the J end by 4 bases, with 26 bases between. This CDR3 region has 18 residues. Looked up from germline, CDR1 is MNHEY and CDR2 is SMNVEV (reference sequence). CDR3 residues: CASTLGPDRDRYYNEQFF. The CDR3 coding sequence is TGTGCCAGCACCCTCGGTCCGGACAGAGATCGGTATTACAATGAGCAGTTCTTC.

The chain recombines TRBV4-2 with TRBJ2-2; 8 bases are shared with TRBD1. The CDR3 extends over 16 amino acids. Germline loops: CDR1 LGHNA, CDR2 YNFKEQ. With 0 bases clipped from V and 4 bases from J, the junction kept 4 bases outside the gene matches. The CDR3: CASSQDRQGATGELFF. DNA of the CDR3: TGTGCCAGCAGCCAAGACCGCCAGGGGGCCACCGGGGAGCTGTTTTTT.

The J gene is TRBJ1-5, the V gene TRBV7-8; a weak D match, TRBD1 (6 bases). The CDR3 loop spans 16 amino acids. The V and J ends lost 2 bases and 4 bases respectively, with 15 bases between them. Germline CDR1 and CDR2: SGHVS and FQNEAQ. Here the CDR3 reads CASSLRGPQVNQPQHF. The CDR3, as DNA: TGTGCCAGCAGCTTACGGGGGCCGCAAGTTAATCAGCCCCAGCATTTT.

This chain links TRBV7-8 with TRBJ2-5, with D perhaps TRBD1 (5 bases). V was cut by 3 bases and J by 2 bases, with 10 bases left in between. From germline, CDR1 is SGHVS and CDR2 FQNEAQ. CDR3 size: 14 residues. The DNA of the CDR3 is TGTGCCAGCAGCTTTAGCACAGGTCAAGAGACCCAGTACTTC. It is translated as CASSFSTGQETQYF.

V and J are TRBV27 and TRBJ1-4; D perhaps matches TRBD1 (5 bases). Germline V lookup: CDR1 MNHEY, CDR2 SMNVEV (reference sequence). Trimming pared 8 bases from V and 7 bases from J, leaving 20 bases between. The CDR3 sequence is 15 residues long. CDR3 in amino acids: CASAPRGRMGEKLFF. The CDR3 coding sequence is TGTGCCAGCGCTCCTAGGGGTCGGATGGGTGAAAAACTGTTTTTT.

This chain links TRBV6-1 with TRBJ1-5; D remains ambiguous. V was clipped by 1 base and J by 1 base, with 8 bases between them. In germline, CDR1 is MNHNS, CDR2 SASEGT. This CDR3 has 15 amino acids. Here the CDR3 DNA reads TGTGCCAGCAGTGAAGAATGGTCCAGCAATCAGCCCCAGCATTTT. Encoded protein: CASSEEWSSNQPQHF.